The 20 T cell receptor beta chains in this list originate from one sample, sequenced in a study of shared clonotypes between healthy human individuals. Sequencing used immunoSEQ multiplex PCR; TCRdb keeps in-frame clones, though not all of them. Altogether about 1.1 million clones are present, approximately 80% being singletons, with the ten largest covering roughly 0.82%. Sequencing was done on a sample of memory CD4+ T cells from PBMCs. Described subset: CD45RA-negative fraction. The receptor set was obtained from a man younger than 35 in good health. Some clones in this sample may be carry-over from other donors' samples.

The CDR3 loop is CASSLPLPYEQYF. The CDR3 coding sequence is TGTGCCAGCAGTTTACCCCTACCTTACGAGCAGTACTTC. V gene TRBV28 combines with J gene TRBJ2-7; D call uncertain. CDR1 is MDHEN, CDR2 SYDVKM, per germline. V lost 2 bases, J lost 4 bases, and 9 bases lay in between. The CDR3 is 13 residues long.

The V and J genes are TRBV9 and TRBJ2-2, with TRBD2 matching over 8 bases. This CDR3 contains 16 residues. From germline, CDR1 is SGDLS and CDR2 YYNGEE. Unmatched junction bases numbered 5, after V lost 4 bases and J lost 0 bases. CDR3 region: CASSFREGANTGELFF. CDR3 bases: TGTGCCAGCAGCTTCCGGGAGGGGGCGAACACCGGGGAGCTGTTTTTT.

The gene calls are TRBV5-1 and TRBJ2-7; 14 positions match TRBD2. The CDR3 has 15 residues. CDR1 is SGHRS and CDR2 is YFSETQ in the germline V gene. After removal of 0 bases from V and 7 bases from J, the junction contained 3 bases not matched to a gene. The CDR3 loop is CASSLVGLAGVEQYF. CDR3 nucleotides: TGCGCCAGCAGCTTGGTGGGACTAGCGGGAGTTGAGCAGTACTTC.

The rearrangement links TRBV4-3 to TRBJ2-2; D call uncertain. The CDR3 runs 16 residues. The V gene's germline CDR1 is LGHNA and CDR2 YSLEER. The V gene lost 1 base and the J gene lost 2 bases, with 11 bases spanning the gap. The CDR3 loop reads CASSQGPGRNTGELFF. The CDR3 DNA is TGCGCCAGCAGCCAAGGACCAGGTCGAAACACCGGGGAGCTGTTTTTT.

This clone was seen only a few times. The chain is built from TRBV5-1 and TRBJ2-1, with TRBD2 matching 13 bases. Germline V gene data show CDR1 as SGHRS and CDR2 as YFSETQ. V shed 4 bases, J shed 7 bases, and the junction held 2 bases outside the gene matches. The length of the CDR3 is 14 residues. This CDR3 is CASSGLAGANEQFF. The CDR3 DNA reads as TGCGCCAGCAGCGGACTAGCGGGAGCTAATGAGCAGTTCTTC.

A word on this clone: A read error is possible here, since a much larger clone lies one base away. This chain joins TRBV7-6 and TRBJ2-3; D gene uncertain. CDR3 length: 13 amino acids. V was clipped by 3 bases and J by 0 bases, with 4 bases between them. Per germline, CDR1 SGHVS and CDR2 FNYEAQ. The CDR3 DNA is TGTGCCAGCAGCTTGGGGAGCACAGATACGCAGTATTTT. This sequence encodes CASSLGSTDTQYF.

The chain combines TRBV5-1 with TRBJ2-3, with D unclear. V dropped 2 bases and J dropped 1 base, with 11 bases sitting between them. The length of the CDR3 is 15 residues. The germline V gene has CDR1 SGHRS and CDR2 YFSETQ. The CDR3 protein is CASSFTAGGTDTQYF. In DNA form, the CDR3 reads TGCGCCAGCAGCTTCACAGCCGGAGGCACAGATACGCAGTATTTT.

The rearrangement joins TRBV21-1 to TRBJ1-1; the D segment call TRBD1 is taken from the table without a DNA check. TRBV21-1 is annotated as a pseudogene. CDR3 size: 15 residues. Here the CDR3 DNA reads TGTGCCAGCAGCAACGGACAGGGCCGGAACACTGAAGCTTTCTTT. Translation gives CASSNGQGRNTEAFF.

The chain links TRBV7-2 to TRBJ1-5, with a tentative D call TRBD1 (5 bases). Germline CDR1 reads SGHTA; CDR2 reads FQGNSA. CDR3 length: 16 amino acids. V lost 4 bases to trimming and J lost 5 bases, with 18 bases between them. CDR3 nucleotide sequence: TGTGCCAGCAGCTCACATCAAGGGGTGGTGGATCAGCCCCAGCATTTT. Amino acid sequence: CASSSHQGVVDQPQHF. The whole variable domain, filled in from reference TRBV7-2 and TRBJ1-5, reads GAGVSQSPSNKVTEKGKDVELRCDPISGHTALYWYRQSLGQGLEFLIYFQGNSAPDKSGLPSDRFSAERTGGSVSTLTIQRTQQEDSAVYLCASSSHQGVVDQPQHFGDGTRLSIL.

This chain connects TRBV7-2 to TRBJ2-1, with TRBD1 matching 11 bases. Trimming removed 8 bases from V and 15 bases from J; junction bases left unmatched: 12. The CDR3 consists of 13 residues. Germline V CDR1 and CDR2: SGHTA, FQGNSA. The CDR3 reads CASGTGGPSGRFF. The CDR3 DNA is TGTGCCAGCGGGACAGGGGGGCCATCGGGTCGGTTCTTC.

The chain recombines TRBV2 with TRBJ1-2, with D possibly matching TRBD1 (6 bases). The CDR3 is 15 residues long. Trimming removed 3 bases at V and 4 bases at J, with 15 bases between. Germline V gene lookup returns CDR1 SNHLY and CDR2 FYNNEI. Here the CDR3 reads CASSEDRDITYGYTF. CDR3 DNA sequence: TGTGCCAGCAGTGAGGACCGGGACATCACCTATGGCTACACCTTC.

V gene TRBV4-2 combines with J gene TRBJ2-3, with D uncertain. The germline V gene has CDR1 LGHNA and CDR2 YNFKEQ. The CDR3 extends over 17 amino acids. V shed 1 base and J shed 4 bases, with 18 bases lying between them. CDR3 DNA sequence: TGTGCCAGCAGCCAAGTAGGCCTCGGGCAGGTGCCAGATACGCAGTATTTT. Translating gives CASSQVGLGQVPDTQYF.

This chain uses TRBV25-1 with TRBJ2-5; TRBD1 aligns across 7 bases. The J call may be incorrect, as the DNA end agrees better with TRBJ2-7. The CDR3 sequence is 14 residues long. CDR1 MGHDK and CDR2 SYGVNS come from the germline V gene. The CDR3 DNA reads TGTGCCAGCAGTGACCCGGGACAGTTATACGAGCAGTACTTC. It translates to CASSDPGQLYEQYF.

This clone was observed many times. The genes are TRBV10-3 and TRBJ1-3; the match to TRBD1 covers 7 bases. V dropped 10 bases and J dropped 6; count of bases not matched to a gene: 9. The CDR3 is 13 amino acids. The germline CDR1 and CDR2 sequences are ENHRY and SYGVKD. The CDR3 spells CATGQALANTIYF. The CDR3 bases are TGTGCCACCGGACAGGCCTTGGCAAACACCATATATTTT.

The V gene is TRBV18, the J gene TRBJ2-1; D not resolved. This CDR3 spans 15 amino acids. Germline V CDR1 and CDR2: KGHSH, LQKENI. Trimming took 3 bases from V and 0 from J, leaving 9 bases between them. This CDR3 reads CASSPGQDSYNEQFF. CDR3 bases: TGTGCCAGCTCACCGGGCCAGGACTCCTACAATGAGCAGTTCTTC.

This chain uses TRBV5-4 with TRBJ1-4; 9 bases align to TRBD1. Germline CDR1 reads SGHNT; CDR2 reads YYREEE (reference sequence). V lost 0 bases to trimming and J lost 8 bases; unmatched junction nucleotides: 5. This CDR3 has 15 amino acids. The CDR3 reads CASSLGGQGGEKLFF. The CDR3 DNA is TGTGCCAGCAGCTTGGGGGGACAGGGTGGGGAAAAACTGTTTTTT.

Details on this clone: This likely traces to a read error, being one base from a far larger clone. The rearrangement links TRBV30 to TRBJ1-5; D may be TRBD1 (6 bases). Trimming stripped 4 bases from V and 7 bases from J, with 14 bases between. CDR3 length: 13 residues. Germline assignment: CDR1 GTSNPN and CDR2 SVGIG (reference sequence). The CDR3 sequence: CAWNRGNGQPQHF. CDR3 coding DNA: TGTGCCTGGAATAGGGGGAACGGGCAGCCCCAGCATTTT. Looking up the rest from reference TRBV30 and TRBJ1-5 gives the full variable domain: SQTIHQWPATLVQPVGSPLSLECTVEGTSNPNLYWYRQAAGRGLQLLFYSVGIGQISSEVPQNLSASRPQDRQFILSSKKLLLSDSGFYLCAWNRGNGQPQHFGDGTRLSIL.

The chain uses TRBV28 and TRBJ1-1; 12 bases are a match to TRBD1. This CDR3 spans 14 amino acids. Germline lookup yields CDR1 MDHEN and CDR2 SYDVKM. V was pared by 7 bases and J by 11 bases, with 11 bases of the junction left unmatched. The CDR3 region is CASTRDRGRLGAFF. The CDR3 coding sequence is TGTGCCAGCACTCGGGACAGGGGGCGACTGGGGGCTTTCTTT.

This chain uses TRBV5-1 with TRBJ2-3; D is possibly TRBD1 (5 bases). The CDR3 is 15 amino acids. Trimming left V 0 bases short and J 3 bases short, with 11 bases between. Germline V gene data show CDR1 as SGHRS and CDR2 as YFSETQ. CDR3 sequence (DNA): TGCGCCAGCAGCTTGGGTAGGGGCATAACAGATACGCAGTATTTT. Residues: CASSLGRGITDTQYF.

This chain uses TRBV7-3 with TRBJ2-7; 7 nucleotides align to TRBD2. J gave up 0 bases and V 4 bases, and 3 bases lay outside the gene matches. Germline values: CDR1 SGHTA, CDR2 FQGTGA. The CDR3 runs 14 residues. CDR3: CASSSSGNSYEQYF. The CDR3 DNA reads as TGTGCCAGCAGCTCTAGCGGAAACTCCTACGAGCAGTACTTC.